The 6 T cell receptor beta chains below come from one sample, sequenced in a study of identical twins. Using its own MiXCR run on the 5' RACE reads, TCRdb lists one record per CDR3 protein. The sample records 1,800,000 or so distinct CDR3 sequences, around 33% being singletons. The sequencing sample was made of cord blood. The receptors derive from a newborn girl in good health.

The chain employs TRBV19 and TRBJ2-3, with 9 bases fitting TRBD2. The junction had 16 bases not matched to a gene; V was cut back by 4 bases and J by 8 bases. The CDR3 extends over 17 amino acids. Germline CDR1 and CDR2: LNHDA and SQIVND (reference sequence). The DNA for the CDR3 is TGTGCCAGTAGTAGATTAGCGGGGGCCCGCGCTCATGGTACGCAGTATTTT. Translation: CASSRLAGARAHGTQYF.

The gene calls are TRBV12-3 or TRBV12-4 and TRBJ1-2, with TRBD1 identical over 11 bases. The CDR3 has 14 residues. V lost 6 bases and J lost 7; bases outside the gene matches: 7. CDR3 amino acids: CASSPGQGVSGYTF. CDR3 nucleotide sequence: TGTGCCAGCAGCCCGGGACAGGGGGTTAGTGGCTACACCTTC.

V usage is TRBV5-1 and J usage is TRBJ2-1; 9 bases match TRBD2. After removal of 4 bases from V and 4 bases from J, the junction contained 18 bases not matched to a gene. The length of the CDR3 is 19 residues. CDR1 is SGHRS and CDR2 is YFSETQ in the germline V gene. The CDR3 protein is CASSRDPFISSGEYNEQFF. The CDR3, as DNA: TGCGCCAGCAGCCGCGACCCGTTTATCTCTAGCGGGGAATACAATGAGCAGTTCTTC.

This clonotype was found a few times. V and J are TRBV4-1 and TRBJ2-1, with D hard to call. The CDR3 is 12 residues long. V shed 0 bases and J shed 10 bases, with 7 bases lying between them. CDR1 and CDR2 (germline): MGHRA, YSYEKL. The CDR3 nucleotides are TGCGCCAGCAGCCAAGATGCGGTAGAGCAGTTCTTC. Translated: CASSQDAVEQFF.

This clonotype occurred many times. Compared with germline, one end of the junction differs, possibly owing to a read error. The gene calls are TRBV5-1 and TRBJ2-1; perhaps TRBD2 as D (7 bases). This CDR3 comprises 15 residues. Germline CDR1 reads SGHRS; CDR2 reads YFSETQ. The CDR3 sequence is CASSLGGSGYNEQFF. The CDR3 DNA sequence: TGTGCCAGCAGTTTAGGGGGTAGCGGGTACAATGAGCAGTTCTTC.

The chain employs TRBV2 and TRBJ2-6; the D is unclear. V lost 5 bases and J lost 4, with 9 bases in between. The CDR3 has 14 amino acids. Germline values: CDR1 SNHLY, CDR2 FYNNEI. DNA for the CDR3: TGTGCCAGCAGTTGGCGGCTCGGGGCCAACGTCCTGACTTTC. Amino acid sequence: CASSWRLGANVLTF.